This T cell receptor beta chain appears in the sequencing data of a study of cytomegalovirus exposure and HLA in healthy donors. Study-level results: Fewer N-insertions than the roughly 600-donor mean were reportedly shown by an Asian-associated ancestry cluster in a later analysis. Later analysis identified a missense DCLRE1C variant that was linked to TCR beta V- and J-gene trimming.

In the case of this clone: Antigen: not known.

Donors sampled were nominally healthy, though unrecorded immune exposures were likely. Germline trimming cut 5 bases from V and 2 bases from J; bases unmatched to any gene: 5. Germline CDR1 and CDR2: SNHLY and FYNNEI. The length of the CDR3 is 14 residues. 60 Vbeta and 13 Jbeta primers were used in PCR. The repertoire was sequenced with immunoSEQ multiplex PCR; TCRdb's copy has only in-frame clones and lacks some. The sample lists about 270,000 clones; about 75% were seen once. The chain joins TRBV2 to TRBJ2-7; TRBD1 matches at 8 bases. The clonotype was recovered from a female donor in good health and CMV-seronegative. The material sequenced was PBMCs. The CDR3 spells CASSLTGDTYEQYF. The DNA of the CDR3 is TGTGCCAGCAGTCTGACAGGGGACACCTACGAGCAGTACTTC.